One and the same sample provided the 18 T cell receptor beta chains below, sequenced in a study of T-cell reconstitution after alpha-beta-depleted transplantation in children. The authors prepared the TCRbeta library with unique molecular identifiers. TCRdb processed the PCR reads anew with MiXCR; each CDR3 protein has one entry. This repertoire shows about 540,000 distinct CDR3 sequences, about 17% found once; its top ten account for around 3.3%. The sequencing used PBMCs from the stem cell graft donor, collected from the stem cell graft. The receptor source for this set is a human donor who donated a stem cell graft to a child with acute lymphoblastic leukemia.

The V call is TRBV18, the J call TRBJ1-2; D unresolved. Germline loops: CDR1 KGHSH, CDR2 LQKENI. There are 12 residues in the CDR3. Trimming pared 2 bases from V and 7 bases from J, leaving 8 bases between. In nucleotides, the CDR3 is TGTGCCAGCTCACCAACACTTGTTGGCTACACCTTC. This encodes CASSPTLVGYTF. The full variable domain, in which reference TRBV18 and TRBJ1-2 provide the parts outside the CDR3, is NAGVMQNPRHLVRRRGQEARLRCSPMKGHSHVYWYRQLPEEGLKFMVYLQKENIIDESGMPKERFSAEFPKEGPSILRIQQVVRGDSAAYFCASSPTLVGYTFGSGTRLTVV.

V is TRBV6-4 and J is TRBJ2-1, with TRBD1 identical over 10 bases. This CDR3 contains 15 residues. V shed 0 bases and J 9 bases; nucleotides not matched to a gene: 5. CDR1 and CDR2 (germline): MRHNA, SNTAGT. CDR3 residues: CASSDSEDRGSEQFF. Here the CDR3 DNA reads TGTGCCAGCAGTGACTCTGAGGACAGGGGGAGTGAGCAGTTCTTC.

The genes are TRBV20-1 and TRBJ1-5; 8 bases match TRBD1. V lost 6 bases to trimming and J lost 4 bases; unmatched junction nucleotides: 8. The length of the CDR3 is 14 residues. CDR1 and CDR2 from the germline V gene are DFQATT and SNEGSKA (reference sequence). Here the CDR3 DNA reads TGCAGTGCCGGGACAGGCAGGACTAATCAGCCCCAGCATTTT. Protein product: CSAGTGRTNQPQHF.

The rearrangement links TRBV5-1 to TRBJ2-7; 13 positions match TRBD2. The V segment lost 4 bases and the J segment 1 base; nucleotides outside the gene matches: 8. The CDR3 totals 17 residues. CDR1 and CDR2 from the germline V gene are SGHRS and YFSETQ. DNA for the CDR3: TGCGCCAGCAGCAGGACTAGCGGGAGTCCCCTTTCCTACGAGCAGTACTTC. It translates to CASSRTSGSPLSYEQYF.

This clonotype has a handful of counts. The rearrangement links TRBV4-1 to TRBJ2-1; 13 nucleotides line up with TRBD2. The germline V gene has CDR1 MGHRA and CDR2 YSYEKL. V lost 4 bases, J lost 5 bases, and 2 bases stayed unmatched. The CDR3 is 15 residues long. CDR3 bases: TGCGCCAGCAGCCCGACTAGCGGGAGGAACAATGAGCAGTTCTTC. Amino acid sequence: CASSPTSGRNNEQFF.

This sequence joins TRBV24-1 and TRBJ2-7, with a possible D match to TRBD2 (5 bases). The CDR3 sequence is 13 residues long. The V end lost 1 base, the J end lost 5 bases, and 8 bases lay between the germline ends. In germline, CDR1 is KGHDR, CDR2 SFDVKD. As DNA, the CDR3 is TGTGCCACCAGTGATTTCAAGACTAACGAGCAGTACTTC. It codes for CATSDFKTNEQYF.

CDR3 DNA sequence: TGTGCCAGCAGCTTGGGAGTAGCGGATTACAATGAGCAGTTCTTC. This encodes CASSLGVADYNEQFF. This chain joins TRBV5-5 and TRBJ2-1, with D maybe TRBD2 (6 bases). V lost 0 bases, J lost 4 bases, and 11 bases lay in between. CDR3 length: 15 residues. CDR1 SGHKS and CDR2 YYEKEE come from the germline V gene (reference sequence). The full variable domain, rest sourced from reference TRBV5-5 and TRBJ2-1, is DAGVTQSPTHLIKTRGQQVTLRCSPISGHKSVSWYQQVLGQGPQFIFQYYEKEERGRGNFPDRFSARQFPNYSSELNVNALLLGDSALYLCASSLGVADYNEQFFGPGTRLTVL.

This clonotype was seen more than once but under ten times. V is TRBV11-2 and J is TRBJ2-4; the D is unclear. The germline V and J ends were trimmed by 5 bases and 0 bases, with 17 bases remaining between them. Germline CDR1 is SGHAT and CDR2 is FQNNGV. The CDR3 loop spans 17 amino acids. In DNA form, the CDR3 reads TGTGCCAGCAGCCCGAAACGGACCGTCATAGCCAAAAACATTCAGTACTTC. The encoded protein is CASSPKRTVIAKNIQYF.

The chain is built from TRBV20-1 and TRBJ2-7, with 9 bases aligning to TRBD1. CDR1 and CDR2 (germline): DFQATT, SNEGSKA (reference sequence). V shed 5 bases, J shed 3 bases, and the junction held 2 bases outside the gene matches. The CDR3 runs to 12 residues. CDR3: CSAPGQGYEQYF. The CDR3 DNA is TGCAGTGCTCCGGGACAGGGCTACGAGCAGTACTTC.

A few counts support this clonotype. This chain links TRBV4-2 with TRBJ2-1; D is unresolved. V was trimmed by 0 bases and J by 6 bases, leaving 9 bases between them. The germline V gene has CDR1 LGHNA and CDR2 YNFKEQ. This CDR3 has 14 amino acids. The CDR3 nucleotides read TGTGCCAGCAGCCAAGATCTTGGCATCAATGAGCAGTTCTTC. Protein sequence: CASSQDLGINEQFF.

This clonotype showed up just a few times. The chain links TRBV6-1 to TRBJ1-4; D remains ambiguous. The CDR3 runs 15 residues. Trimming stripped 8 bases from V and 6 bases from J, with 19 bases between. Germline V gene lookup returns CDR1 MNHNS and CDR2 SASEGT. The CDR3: CASRFYSPSDEKLFF. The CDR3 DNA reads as TGTGCCAGCCGATTTTACAGTCCCTCCGATGAAAAACTGTTTTTT.

This chain's CDR3 is CSASAGAEAFF. In DNA form, the CDR3 reads TGCAGTGCTAGTGCAGGGGCCGAAGCTTTCTTT. This sequence joins TRBV20-1 and TRBJ1-1; a possible D gene is TRBD1 (6 bases). Germline CDR1 is DFQATT and CDR2 is SNEGSKA (reference sequence). The CDR3 covers 11 residues. The germline V and J ends were trimmed by 3 bases and 8 bases, with 10 bases remaining between them.

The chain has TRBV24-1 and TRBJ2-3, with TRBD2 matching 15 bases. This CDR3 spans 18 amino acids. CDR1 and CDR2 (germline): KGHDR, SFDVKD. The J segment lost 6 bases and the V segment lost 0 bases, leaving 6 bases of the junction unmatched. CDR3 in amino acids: CATSDLGTSGRPGDTQYF. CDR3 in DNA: TGTGCCACCAGTGATTTGGGGACTAGCGGGAGGCCGGGGGATACGCAGTATTTT.

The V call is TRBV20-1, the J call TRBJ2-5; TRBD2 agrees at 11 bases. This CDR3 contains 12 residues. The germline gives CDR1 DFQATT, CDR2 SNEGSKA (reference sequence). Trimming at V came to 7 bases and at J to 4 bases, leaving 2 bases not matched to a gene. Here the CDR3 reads CSVTSGVETQYF. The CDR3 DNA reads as TGCAGTGTGACTAGCGGGGTAGAGACCCAGTACTTC.

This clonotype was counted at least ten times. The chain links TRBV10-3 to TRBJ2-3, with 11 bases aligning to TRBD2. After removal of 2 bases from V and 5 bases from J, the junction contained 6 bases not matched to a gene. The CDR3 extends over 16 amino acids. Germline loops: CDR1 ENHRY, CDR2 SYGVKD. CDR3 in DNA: TGTGCCATCAGTGAGGAACTAGCGGGAGTCCGAGATACGCAGTATTTT. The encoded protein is CAISEELAGVRDTQYF.

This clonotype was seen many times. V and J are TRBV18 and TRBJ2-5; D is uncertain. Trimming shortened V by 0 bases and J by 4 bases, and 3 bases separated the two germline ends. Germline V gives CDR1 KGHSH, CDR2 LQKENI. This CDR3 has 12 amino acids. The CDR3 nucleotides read TGTGCCAGCTCACCACCGGGAGAGACCCAGTACTTC. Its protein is CASSPPGETQYF.

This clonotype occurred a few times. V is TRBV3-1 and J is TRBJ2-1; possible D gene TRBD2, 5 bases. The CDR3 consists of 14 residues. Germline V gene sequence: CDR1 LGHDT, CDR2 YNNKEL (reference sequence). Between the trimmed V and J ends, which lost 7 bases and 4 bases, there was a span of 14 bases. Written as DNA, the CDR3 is TGTGCCAGCACCCGGAGTGGGAGTTACAATGAGCAGTTCTTC. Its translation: CASTRSGSYNEQFF.

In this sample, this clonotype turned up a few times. CDR3 sequence: CASKSRQETQYF. The DNA of the CDR3 is TGTGCCAGCAAAAGTCGCCAAGAGACCCAGTACTTC. The chain combines TRBV6-2 or TRBV6-3 with TRBJ2-5, with D unclear. Germline CDR1 and CDR2: MNHEY and SVGEGT. The CDR3 extends over 12 amino acids. V was clipped by 7 bases and J by 1 base, with 7 bases between them.